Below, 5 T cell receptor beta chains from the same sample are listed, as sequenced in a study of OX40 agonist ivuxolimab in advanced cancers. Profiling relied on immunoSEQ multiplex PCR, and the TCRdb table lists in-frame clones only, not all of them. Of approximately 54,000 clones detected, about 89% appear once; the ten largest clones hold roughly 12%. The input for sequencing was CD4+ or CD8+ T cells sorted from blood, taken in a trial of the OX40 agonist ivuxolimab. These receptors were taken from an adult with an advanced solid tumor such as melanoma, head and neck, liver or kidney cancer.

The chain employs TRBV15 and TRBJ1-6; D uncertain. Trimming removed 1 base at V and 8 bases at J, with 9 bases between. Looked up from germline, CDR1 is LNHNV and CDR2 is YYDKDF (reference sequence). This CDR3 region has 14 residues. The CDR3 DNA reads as TGTGCCACCAGCAGAGGAGGGAGTTATTCACCCCTCCACTTT. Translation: CATSRGGSYSPLHF.

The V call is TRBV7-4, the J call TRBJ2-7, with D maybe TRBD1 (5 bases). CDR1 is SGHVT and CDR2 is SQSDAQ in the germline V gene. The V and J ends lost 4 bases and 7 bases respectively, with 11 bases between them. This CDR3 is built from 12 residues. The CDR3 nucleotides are TGTGCCAGCAGCTCAGGGCTTCGGGAGCAGTACTTC. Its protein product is CASSSGLREQYF.

CDR3 amino acids: CASSLGQGIASRETQYF. Written as DNA, the CDR3 is TGCGCCAGCAGCTTGGGACAGGGAATTGCATCCAGGGAGACCCAGTACTTC. The gene calls are TRBV5-1 and TRBJ2-5, with 7 bases lining up with TRBD1. CDR1 and CDR2 (germline): SGHRS, YFSETQ. J lost 5 bases, V lost 0 bases, and 13 bases had no gene match. The CDR3 has 17 residues.

Here the CDR3 DNA reads TGTGCCAGCAGCTTAAACGAAGTCCCTACCTACGAGCAGTACTTC. Translated, it gives CASSLNEVPTYEQYF. The chain links TRBV7-6 to TRBJ2-7, with D unclear. The CDR3 length is 15 residues. V gave up 2 bases and J gave up 2 bases, with 13 bases separating them. The germline V gene has CDR1 SGHVS and CDR2 FNYEAQ.

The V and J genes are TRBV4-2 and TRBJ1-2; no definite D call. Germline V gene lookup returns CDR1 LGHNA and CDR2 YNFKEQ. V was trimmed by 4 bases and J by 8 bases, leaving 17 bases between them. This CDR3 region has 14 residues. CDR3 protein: CASSRPPDESGYTF. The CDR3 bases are TGTGCCAGCAGCCGCCCCCCTGATGAGAGCGGCTACACCTTC.